This T cell receptor (beta chain) derives from a study of blood T cell repertoires in COVID-19. Study overall: T cells, B-cell-depleted T cells, or PBMCs provided the cDNA or gDNA that served as material.

Germline values: CDR1 MDHEN, CDR2 SYDVKM. The ends were cut back, 4 bases at V and 0 bases at J, with 13 bases in the middle. CDR3 length: 16 residues. This clone came up a few times. Method: immunoSEQ multiplex PCR; TCRdb's copy keeps in-frame clones and lacks some. In the table there are tens of thousands of clones, 65% to 85% of which are singletons. The origin of this receptor is a man between 65 and 79 years old with active or convalescent COVID-19. The sample consisted of peripheral blood. The chain is built from TRBV28 and TRBJ1-5; the D is unclear. DNA for the CDR3: TGTGCCAGCAGTTATCTTACGAGAGTTAGCAATCAGCCCCAGCATTTT. Its translation is CASSYLTRVSNQPQHF. The whole variable domain, filled in from reference TRBV28 and TRBJ1-5, reads DVKVTQSSRYLVKRTGEKVFLECVQDMDHENMFWYRQDPGLGLRLIYFSYDVKMKEKGDIPEGYSVSREKKERFSLILESASTNQTSMYLCASSYLTRVSNQPQHFGDGTRLSIL.